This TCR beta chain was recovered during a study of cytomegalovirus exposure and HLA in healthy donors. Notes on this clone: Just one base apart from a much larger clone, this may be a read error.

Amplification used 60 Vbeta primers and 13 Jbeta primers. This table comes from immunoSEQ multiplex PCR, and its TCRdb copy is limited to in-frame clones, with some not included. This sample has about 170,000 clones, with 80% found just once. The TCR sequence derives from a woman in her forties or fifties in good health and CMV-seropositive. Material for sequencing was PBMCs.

For the CDR3, the DNA is TGTGCCAGCAGCTTCCGGGACAGCTCCTACAATGAGCAGTTCTTC. It encodes CASSFRDSSYNEQFF. The chain carries TRBV7-3 and TRBJ2-1; 7 bases are shared with TRBD1. This CDR3 region has 15 residues. V shed 3 bases, J shed 0 bases, and the junction held 2 bases outside the gene matches. Germline CDR1 and CDR2: SGHTA and FQGTGA.